This T cell receptor (beta chain) was recovered during a study of T cell repertoires in cytomegalovirus infection. Study-wide background: Both a matching HLA type and CMV infection were indicated by public TCR beta signatures.

Details on this clonotype: Its target is unknown.

From the reads, TCRdb called clonotypes with MiXCR, one entry per CDR3 protein. The table has 740,000 or so distinct CDR3 sequences, roughly a third seen once. Study-wide results and caveats: CMV carriers with the relevant HLA were identified by cumulative public TCR beta family frequency. The ex vivo response was dominated by HLA-C-restricted CMV-specific TCR beta clonotypes.

Sequenced input: PBMCs. This TCR came from a human donor in good health (CMV status not recorded). Some clones in this sample may be carry-over from other donors' samples.

DNA for the CDR3: TGTGCCAGCAGCTTAGATTTACAAGGTGCCTTCTCCGAGCAGTACTTC. This translates into CASSLDLQGAFSEQYF. V is TRBV7-6 and J is TRBJ2-7; no firm D call. V was shortened by 1 base and J by 6 bases, with 19 bases between the two germline ends. The CDR3 has 16 residues. Germline assignment: CDR1 SGHVS and CDR2 FNYEAQ.